This entry lists 5 T cell receptor beta chains sequenced from one sample in a study of PD-1 blockade in classical Hodgkin lymphoma. Clones were sequenced by immunoSEQ multiplex PCR, and TCRdb holds only the in-frame ones, with some missing. The sample carries about 39,000 clones, 70% to 85% recorded once. Described time point: cycle 4 day 1 (C4D1), after 6 weeks of nivolumab. No patient escaped relapse after autologous stem cell transplantation, and brentuximab vedotin exposure varied. This material consisted of peripheral blood mononuclear cells (PBMCs), taken before the fourth cycle of nivolumab. These receptors originate from a human donor with classical Hodgkin lymphoma.

V and J are TRBV6-6 and TRBJ2-7; D is possibly TRBD1 (5 bases). Germline V lookup: CDR1 MNHNY, CDR2 SVGAGI (reference sequence). The CDR3 has 13 residues. V shed 2 bases and J shed 0 bases, with 5 bases lying between them. The CDR3 DNA reads as TGTGCCAGCAGTTACCAGGGCTCCTACGAGCAGTACTTC. This translates into CASSYQGSYEQYF.

The chain uses TRBV5-1 and TRBJ2-7, with TRBD1 matching 7 bases. CDR1 SGHRS and CDR2 YFSETQ come from the germline V gene. This CDR3 is 15 amino acids long. The V and J ends lost 2 bases and 0 bases, in that order; junction bases with no gene match: 5. In DNA form, the CDR3 reads TGCGCCAGCAGCTTCCGGGACAGAATCTCCTACGAGCAGTACTTC. It specifies CASSFRDRISYEQYF. Complete variable domain (other parts from reference TRBV5-1 and TRBJ2-7): KAGVTQTPRYLIKTRGQQVTLSCSPISGHRSVSWYQQTPGQGLQFLFEYFSETQRNKGNFPGRFSGRQFSNSRSEMNVSTLELGDSALYLCASSFRDRISYEQYFGPGTRLTVT.

The chain has TRBV18 and TRBJ1-3; no firm D call. V dropped 3 bases and J dropped 0 bases, with 6 bases sitting between them. The CDR3 consists of 14 residues. Looked up from germline, CDR1 is KGHSH and CDR2 is LQKENI. This CDR3 is CASSPSSSGNTIYF. The CDR3 DNA reads as TGTGCCAGCTCACCGAGCAGCTCTGGAAACACCATATATTTT. Full variable domain (rest looked up from reference TRBV18 and TRBJ1-3): NAGVMQNPRHLVRRRGQEARLRCSPMKGHSHVYWYRQLPEEGLKFMVYLQKENIIDESGMPKERFSAEFPKEGPSILRIQQVVRGDSAAYFCASSPSSSGNTIYFGEGSWLTVV.

V and J are TRBV29-1 and TRBJ1-2; unclear D gene. The CDR3 is 14 amino acids. Trimming removed 3 bases from V and 4 bases from J, with 15 bases in between. Germline CDR1 and CDR2: SQVTM and ANQGSEA. CDR3 bases: TGCAGCGTTGAGGGATACAATAAACTCTATGGCTACACCTTC. Translated, it gives CSVEGYNKLYGYTF.

The gene calls are TRBV19 and TRBJ2-1; D remains ambiguous. V lost 5 bases and J lost 8, with 7 bases in between. This CDR3 has 11 residues. Germline values: CDR1 LNHDA, CDR2 SQIVND (reference sequence). The CDR3 DNA follows: TGTGCCAGTAGTCGGGCGGATGAGCAGTTCTTC. Amino acid sequence: CASSRADEQFF.